This T cell receptor beta chain appears in the sequencing data of a study of blood T cell repertoires in COVID-19. Study-wide context: Material from acute and convalescent COVID-19 was sourced from the United States, Italy and Spain. Nucleic acid was either cDNA or gDNA, and it came from T cells, B-cell-depleted T cells, or PBMCs.

Germline V gene data show CDR1 as SEHNR and CDR2 as FQNEAQ (reference sequence). The trim removed 5 bases at V and 4 bases at J, leaving 8 bases unmatched. This CDR3 has 15 residues. Original data processing: Estimation of nucleated cell counts relied on the amplification of reference gene primers. The repertoire was sequenced with immunoSEQ multiplex PCR; TCRdb's copy has only in-frame clones and lacks some. V and J calls and clone size are as listed in that table; D and trimming were resolved from the DNA. Counted here are 170,000 or so clones, over 70% occurring once; the ten biggest clones make up roughly 2.9%.

The sample was peripheral blood. The chain is built from TRBV7-9 and TRBJ1-3, with TRBD1 matching 7 bases. The source of this sequence is a woman aged 55-70 years with acute or convalescent COVID-19. The CDR3 region is CASSPRTGQGNTIYF. Written as DNA, the CDR3 is TGTGCCAGCAGCCCAAGGACAGGACAAGGAAACACCATATATTTT.